This T cell receptor (beta chain) appears in the sequencing data of a study of shared clonotypes between healthy human individuals. Study-wide context: CD4 naive and memory got three plates each, CD8 naive two, CD8 memory one. Findings and limits, study-wide: Generally, naive subsets (rather than memory subsets) showed larger estimated richness.

The V and J ends lost 2 bases and 6 bases respectively, with 16 bases between them. The length of the CDR3 is 15 residues. CDR1 is LGHNA, CDR2 YNFKEQ, per germline. With regard to this clone: What it recognizes is unknown.

Replicate PCRs run on sorted subsets employed approximately 180 ng DNA, 25,000 to 35,000 T cell genomes. Source study methods: ImmunoSEQ output held junction-only sequences without quality scores, so filtering differed. TCRdb's copy holds only in-frame clones and misses some; the assay was immunoSEQ multiplex PCR. V and J calls and clone size come straight from that table; D and trimming were deduced from the DNA. The table includes hundreds of thousands of clones, 74% detected once. The sequence derives from a woman younger than 45 in good health. What was sequenced was memory CD4+ T cells sorted from blood. Noted subset: CD45RA-negative fraction. The chain has TRBV4-2 and TRBJ1-1, with D possibly being TRBD1 (6 bases). The CDR3 sequence is CASSQTPGAAAEAFF. The CDR3 nucleotides are TGTGCCAGCAGCCAAACTCCAGGGGCGGCGGCTGAAGCTTTCTTT.